This T cell receptor beta chain comes out of a study of CD8+CD57+ T cells in acquired aplastic anemia (dated by TCRdb to 2016 to 2019). Regarding the research as a whole: Extracted DNA from sorted CD4+ and CD8+ cells averaged 3.2 ug, ranging from about 0.18 to 27.4 ug. CD8+CD57+ expansion was defined as a frequency above the mean frequency observed in healthy subjects. General findings and caveats noted by the study authors: Roughly 31 CD8+ CDR3 sequences were shared between patients and controls but appeared highly expressed in patients and within their immunodominant clones. Patients and healthy controls showed no significant difference in CD8+ Simpson's diversity (P=0.060).

Ten or more counts support this clonotype. The clone's antigen remains unknown. Nothing much larger sits one base from this clone, and base qualities are not available. The germline V gene encodes CDR1 DFQATT and CDR2 SNEGSKA (reference sequence). V is clipped by 2 bases and J by 1 base, and the sequence between their germline boundaries is 12 bases long. The CDR3, from cysteine to phenylalanine, totals 15 residues. Here the CDR3 DNA is all that survives: 45 bases in frame from base 1. Patients chosen for sequencing had shown expansion of CD8+CD57+ cells by flow cytometry. Severe acquired aplastic anemia was diagnosed in all patients according to International Study of Aplastic Anemia and Agranulocytosis and Camitta criteria. At the time blood was sampled, none of the patients had received any therapy. TCR repertoires of sorted CD4+ and CD8+ blood T cells from severe aplastic anemia patients and healthy subjects were deep-sequenced in the study. Patients were enrolled under clinicaltrials.gov protocols 00001620, 01623167, 00001397, 00071045, 00081523 and 00961064 in the USA. Ficoll-Paque density gradient centrifugation was used to isolate peripheral blood mononuclear cells. CD4+ and CD8+ T cells were sorted by FACS or magnetic beads before DNA extraction.

Genomic DNA served as template for TCR beta VDJ combination and CDR3 sequence profiling. An Illumina HiSeq 2000 was the platform used for TCR repertoire sequencing. From the authors' description of their analysis: TRBV/TRBJ rearrangement plots, CDR3 size and DJ length profiles, and Simpson's diversity index were used to assess repertoires. The most abundant DNA sequence in the deep sequencing data was taken as the immunodominant clone. CDR3 amino acid sequences were screened for sharing across subjects and were compared with published repertoires and the VDJdb database. The public reads were reanalyzed by TCRdb: fastp trimming at Q25, MiXCR alignment, in-frame beta chains only. Rows are unified per CDR3 protein, each entry keeping the most common DNA and genes. For this entry, the V and J calls and clone size follow TCRdb and not the study's own pipeline. The sample contains around 200,000 distinct CDR3 sequences, approximately 48% of them found a single time. 1.8% of the sample is in the top ten clones.

The TCR comes from a human donor with aplastic anemia. The chain joins TRBV20-1 to TRBJ2-1; TRBD2 is perhaps the D gene, given 5 matching bases. The sample was sorted CD4+, CD8+, or CD8+CD57+ T cells (not recorded which) from PBMCs. The CDR3 is CSARPGKQSYNEQFF. The nucleotide sequence is TGCAGTGCTAGACCGGGGAAACAGTCCTACAATGAGCAGTTCTTC.